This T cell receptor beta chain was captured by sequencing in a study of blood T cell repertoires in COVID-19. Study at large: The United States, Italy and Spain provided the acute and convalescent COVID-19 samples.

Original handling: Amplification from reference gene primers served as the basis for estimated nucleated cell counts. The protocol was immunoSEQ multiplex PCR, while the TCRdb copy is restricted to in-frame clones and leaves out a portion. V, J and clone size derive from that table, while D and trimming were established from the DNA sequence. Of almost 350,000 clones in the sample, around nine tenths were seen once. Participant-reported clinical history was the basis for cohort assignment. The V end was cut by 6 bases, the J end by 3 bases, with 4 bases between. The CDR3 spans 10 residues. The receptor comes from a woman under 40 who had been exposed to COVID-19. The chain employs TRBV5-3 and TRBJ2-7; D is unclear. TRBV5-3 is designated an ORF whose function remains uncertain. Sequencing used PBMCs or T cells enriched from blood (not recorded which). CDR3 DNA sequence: TGTGCCAGAATTAACTACGAGCAGTACTTC. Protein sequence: CARINYEQYF.